This TCR beta chain was observed in a study of early stage breast cancer tumors. Study information: Most invasive tumors, about 75% of the 16, were ER+/PR+/HER2-.

Study results and limitations: Bulk DNA sequencing of unsorted cells missed chain pairing and markers.

Sequenced by immunoSEQ multiplex PCR; TCRdb stores in-frame clones only, minus some. The sample has 25,000 to 30,000 clones, under 60% seen once; the top ten hold 8.5%. Regarding this clone: The antigen is undetermined.

CDR1 is MDHEN, CDR2 SYDVKM, per germline. This CDR3 has 15 amino acids. Trimming removed 2 bases at V and 2 bases at J, with 11 bases between. This sequence was found in a person aged 45-65 years with breast cancer. The chain couples TRBV28 to TRBJ2-3, with D possibly matching TRBD2 (6 bases). The sequenced sample was breast tumor tissue. CDR3 amino acids: CASSLLATDTDTQYF. CDR3 nucleotides: TGTGCCAGCAGTTTACTAGCGACGGACACAGATACGCAGTATTTT.